Shown below are 9 T cell receptor beta chains from a single sample sequenced in a study of blood T cells in healthy people across ages. The use of a sample-barcoded 5' primer and a J-beta primer mix characterized a second PCR of roughly 7 to 12 cycles. Each CDR3 protein is one row after TCRdb ran MiXCR on the 5' RACE reads. This sample has about 1.4 million distinct CDR3 sequences, with approximately 63% found just once. Sequenced: blood. These receptors were obtained from a man in his late teens or twenties in good health.

The V call is TRBV7-9, the J call TRBJ2-5; TRBD2 is a possible D gene (5 bases). The length of the CDR3 is 15 residues. Germline values: CDR1 SEHNR, CDR2 FQNEAQ (reference sequence). V gave up 1 base and J gave up 5 bases, with 14 bases separating them. The CDR3 reads CASSLDNGGRETQYF. CDR3 sequence (DNA): TGTGCCAGCAGCTTAGATAATGGCGGGCGGGAGACCCAGTACTTC.

The V call is TRBV29-1, the J call TRBJ1-1; D is unclear. The CDR3 extends over 13 amino acids. The germline V gene encodes CDR1 SQVTM and CDR2 ANQGSEA. V was trimmed by 0 bases and J by 1 base, leaving 6 bases between them. Here the CDR3 DNA reads TGCAGCGTTGAAGAACTAGGGAACACTGAAGCTTTCTTT. Its protein product is CSVEELGNTEAFF.

The chain joins TRBV25-1 to TRBJ1-2; weak D call: TRBD1 (5 bases). This CDR3 is 13 amino acids long. Germline CDR1 MGHDK, CDR2 SYGVNS. V lost 4 bases to trimming and J lost 8 bases, with 14 bases between them. The CDR3 loop is CASSGGAKEGYTF. Written as DNA, the CDR3 is TGTGCCAGCAGTGGAGGGGCCAAAGAAGGCTACACCTTC.

V and J are TRBV29-1 and TRBJ1-2; D remains ambiguous. Per germline, CDR1 SQVTM and CDR2 ANQGSEA. The V end was cut by 3 bases, the J end by 6 bases, with 14 bases between. The CDR3 extends over 13 amino acids. CDR3 DNA sequence: TGCAGCGTTGATATTTGGCAGGACGATGGCTACACCTTC. Its protein product is CSVDIWQDDGYTF.

The table lists this clonotype with a few counts. The genes are TRBV5-1 and TRBJ2-3; D unresolved. The germline V gene encodes CDR1 SGHRS and CDR2 YFSETQ. The CDR3 covers 16 residues. Trimming stripped 6 bases from V and 4 bases from J, with 21 bases between. As DNA, the CDR3 is TGCGCCAGCACCAATCGGCCGCCGGGCATCCCAGATACGCAGTATTTT. The encoded protein is CASTNRPPGIPDTQYF.

The chain joins TRBV18 to TRBJ2-5; 7 bases are a match to TRBD1. Germline trimming cut 2 bases from V and 0 bases from J; bases unmatched to any gene: 9. CDR1 is KGHSH, CDR2 LQKENI, per germline. The CDR3 extends over 17 amino acids. Here the CDR3 reads CASSPGAVRGNQETQYF. CDR3 nucleotide sequence: TGTGCCAGCTCACCAGGGGCCGTCAGGGGGAACCAAGAGACCCAGTACTTC.

This clonotype was recorded at least ten times. Written as DNA, the CDR3 is TGCAGTGCACCTGGACTAGCGAAGAAAGAGACCCAGTACTTC. It translates to CSAPGLAKKETQYF. The chain carries TRBV20-1 and TRBJ2-5; 9 bases map to TRBD2. Trimming removed 6 bases from V and 3 bases from J; junction bases left unmatched: 8. This CDR3 region has 14 residues. In germline, CDR1 is DFQATT, CDR2 SNEGSKA (reference sequence).

V is TRBV4-1 and J is TRBJ2-7; 10 nucleotides match TRBD2. CDR1 MGHRA and CDR2 YSYEKL come from the germline V gene. Losses at the gene ends were 2 bases for V and 7 bases for J; bases not matched to a gene: 5. The CDR3 covers 14 residues. The CDR3 region has the DNA TGCGCCAGCAGCCAAAGCGGGAGGGCGGAGGAGCAGTACTTC. It codes for CASSQSGRAEEQYF.

This clonotype was recorded a few times. This rearrangement joins TRBV29-1 to TRBJ2-3, with unresolved D. V was pared by 4 bases and J by 2 bases, with 10 bases between. CDR3 length: 13 residues. Germline loops: CDR1 SQVTM, CDR2 ANQGSEA. The CDR3 DNA reads as TGCAGCGTTGCTGGAGACCCCACAGATACGCAGTATTTT. Encoded protein: CSVAGDPTDTQYF.